These 25 T cell receptor beta chains share one sample of origin, sequenced in a study of a mutant IDH1 vaccine in newly diagnosed glioma. No antigen is known for these receptors. TCRdb's table, derived via immunoSEQ multiplex PCR, lists solely in-frame clones and lacks some. Here the sample spans fewer than 65,000 clones, approximately 82% being singletons. Described time point: week 5, during vaccination. Mutant IDH1 20-mer peptide, at 300 ug, made up each vaccine dose, with topical imiquimod. The material sequenced was PBMCs, taken from a glioma patient whose treatment included an IDH1 peptide vaccine. These receptors were taken from a man under 40 with glioma.

This sequence joins TRBV23-1 and TRBJ2-1; TRBD2 might be the D (5 bases). Being an ORF, TRBV23-1 has a function that is uncertain. Trimming removed 7 bases at V and 9 bases at J, with 22 bases between. This CDR3 contains 15 residues. The CDR3: CASTQRDSGKGEQFF. CDR3 nucleotide sequence: TGCGCCAGCACCCAGCGAGACTCCGGGAAGGGTGAGCAGTTCTTC.

This clone occurred once. The CDR3 region has the DNA TGTGCCAGCAAAGTCGTACAGGGAAAGTTAGCTTTCTTT. Encoded protein: CASKVVQGKLAFF. The J gene is TRBJ1-1, the V gene TRBV18, with a tentative D call TRBD1 (6 bases). The CDR3 runs to 13 residues. V was clipped by 8 bases and J by 10 bases, with 20 bases between them. Looked up from germline, CDR1 is KGHSH and CDR2 is LQKENI.

This rearrangement joins TRBV10-2 to TRBJ2-2; D might be TRBD2 (5 bases). CDR1 WSHSY and CDR2 SAAADI come from the germline V gene. The V gene lost 4 bases and the J gene lost 6 bases, with 15 bases spanning the gap. CDR3 length: 15 residues. This CDR3 is CASSAIAPSAGELFF. For the CDR3, the DNA is TGCGCCAGCAGTGCAATAGCGCCTTCGGCCGGGGAGCTGTTTTTT.

V and J are TRBV6-4 and TRBJ2-2, with 8 bases aligning to TRBD1. With 0 bases clipped from V and 5 bases from J, the junction kept 2 bases outside the gene matches. From germline, CDR1 is MRHNA and CDR2 SNTAGT. There are 15 residues in the CDR3. The DNA of the CDR3 is TGTGCCAGCAGTGACTCGCAGGGGGCAACCGGGGAGCTGTTTTTT. Amino acid sequence: CASSDSQGATGELFF.

The gene calls are TRBV6-5 and TRBJ1-1; D is unresolved. Trimming shortened V by 4 bases and J by 5 bases, and 11 bases separated the two germline ends. CDR3 length: 13 residues. Germline V gene sequence: CDR1 MNHEY, CDR2 SVGAGI. The CDR3 nucleotides read TGTGCCAGCAGTTCTACCACCGGGACTGAAGCTTTCTTT. Amino acid sequence: CASSSTTGTEAFF.

This chain uses TRBV5-4 with TRBJ2-7; 7 bases agree with TRBD1. Germline V gene sequence: CDR1 SGHNT, CDR2 YYREEE (reference sequence). Trimming cost V 0 bases and J 4 bases; bases outside gene matches: 4. The CDR3 is made up of 14 amino acids. The CDR3 loop is CASSLGQGMYEQYF. The CDR3 DNA follows: TGTGCCAGCAGCTTGGGACAGGGTATGTACGAGCAGTACTTC.

This rearrangement joins TRBV7-9 to TRBJ1-1; D possibly corresponds to TRBD1 (6 bases). The V and J ends lost 6 bases and 1 base respectively, with 12 bases between them. Germline values: CDR1 SEHNR, CDR2 FQNEAQ (reference sequence). The CDR3 length is 14 residues. The CDR3 reads CASSYYRENTEAFF. The CDR3, as DNA: TGTGCCAGCAGTTACTACAGGGAGAACACTGAAGCTTTCTTT.

The chain is built from TRBV4-1 and TRBJ1-2, with a tentative D call TRBD1 (6 bases). Germline V lookup: CDR1 MGHRA, CDR2 YSYEKL. The germline V and J ends were trimmed by 4 bases and 4 bases, with 22 bases remaining between them. This CDR3 contains 17 residues. The CDR3, as DNA: TGCGCCAGCAGCCCTCTAGGTCGAACAGGGAGGGGCTATGGCTACACCTTC. Its protein is CASSPLGRTGRGYGYTF.

V usage is TRBV6-5 and J usage is TRBJ2-1; D may be TRBD1 (6 bases). The CDR3 length is 14 residues. CDR1 and CDR2 (germline): MNHEY, SVGAGI. V lost 0 bases to trimming and J lost 9 bases, with 12 bases between them. The DNA of the CDR3 is TGTGCCAGCAGTTACTCACAGGGATGGGGTGAGCAGTTCTTC. It translates to CASSYSQGWGEQFF.

The chain joins TRBV19 to TRBJ1-2; D is unresolved. The CDR3 contains 15 residues. Trimming left V 0 bases short and J 1 base short, with 9 bases between. The germline V gene has CDR1 LNHDA and CDR2 SQIVND (reference sequence). CDR3 in amino acids: CASSIDQQNNYGYTF. The CDR3 nucleotides read TGTGCCAGTAGTATAGATCAACAGAATAACTATGGCTACACCTTC.

The CDR3 is CASSRGPNQPQHF. CDR3 nucleotides: TGCGCCAGCAGCCGGGGACCGAATCAGCCCCAGCATTTT. This chain links TRBV5-1 with TRBJ1-5, with D possibly TRBD1 on 5 matching bases. The CDR3 has 13 amino acids. Germline CDR1 reads SGHRS; CDR2 reads YFSETQ. V was clipped by 4 bases and J by 4 bases, with 9 bases between them.

This chain's CDR3 is CASSEGTEGTEAFF. CDR3 DNA: TGTGCCAGCAGTGAAGGGACAGAAGGCACTGAAGCTTTCTTT. The rearrangement uses TRBV6-1 and TRBJ1-1, with D possibly matching TRBD1 (6 bases). The CDR3 spans 14 residues. Between the trimmed V and J ends, which lost 1 base and 4 bases, there was a span of 10 bases. Per germline, CDR1 MNHNS and CDR2 SASEGT.

The J gene is TRBJ2-1, the V gene TRBV4-2, with D perhaps TRBD1 (6 bases). Between the trimmed V and J ends, which lost 2 bases and 8 bases, there was a span of 13 bases. The CDR3 extends over 14 amino acids. The germline gives CDR1 LGHNA, CDR2 YNFKEQ. CDR3 protein: CASSQPTGMDEQFF. The CDR3, as DNA: TGTGCCAGCAGCCAACCCACAGGGATGGATGAGCAGTTCTTC.

This clone has a single count. The junction does not match germline at one end; this may be a read error. V gene TRBV11-2 combines with J gene TRBJ1-1, with TRBD1 as a possible D gene (6 bases). The CDR3 extends over 13 amino acids. Germline V gene sequence: CDR1 SGHAT, CDR2 FQNNGV. The CDR3 DNA reads as TGTGCCAGCAGCGAAACAGGGAACTCTGAAGCTTTCTTT. Translation gives CASSETGNSEAFF.

The chain has TRBV5-1 and TRBJ2-7; possibly TRBD1 or TRBD2 for D (5 bases each). CDR3 length equals 14 residues. V lost 4 bases and J 6 bases, leaving 17 bases between the germline ends. Germline-derived CDR1 and CDR2 are SGHRS and YFSETQ. Written as DNA, the CDR3 is TGCGCCAGCAGCGTTAGGGACCTTGGGGCCGAGCAGTACTTC. Protein product: CASSVRDLGAEQYF.

The chain is built from TRBV5-1 and TRBJ2-7, with TRBD1 identical over 9 bases. Trimming cost V 0 bases and J 1 base; bases outside gene matches: 5. Germline V lookup: CDR1 SGHRS, CDR2 YFSETQ. The CDR3 has 16 amino acids. This chain's CDR3 is CASSLAAGTGSYEQYF. CDR3 DNA: TGCGCCAGCAGCTTGGCCGCGGGGACAGGGTCCTACGAGCAGTACTTC.

J is TRBJ1-6 and V is TRBV6-5; D not certain. V lost 5 bases to trimming and J lost 5 bases, with 1 base between them. The CDR3 runs to 11 residues. CDR1 and CDR2 (germline): MNHEY, SVGAGI. This CDR3 is CASSNNSPLHF. CDR3 in DNA: TGTGCCAGCAGTAATAATTCACCCCTCCACTTT.

The chain recombines TRBV5-6 with TRBJ1-1, with unresolved D. This CDR3 has 11 amino acids. The germline V and J ends were trimmed by 0 bases and 4 bases, with 1 base remaining between them. Germline CDR1 and CDR2: SGHDT and YYEEEE. CDR3 loop: CASSLGTEAFF. CDR3 sequence (DNA): TGTGCCAGCAGCTTGGGCACTGAAGCTTTCTTT.

The V and J genes are TRBV28 and TRBJ1-2, with D possibly TRBD1 on 5 matching bases. CDR1 and CDR2 (germline): MDHEN, SYDVKM. The V end lost 3 bases, the J end lost 2 bases, and 10 bases lay between the germline ends. The CDR3 contains 14 residues. CDR3 coding DNA: TGTGCCAGCAGTTTGTTAGGGGTAAACTATGGCTACACCTTC. Translated: CASSLLGVNYGYTF.

J is TRBJ2-5 and V is TRBV29-1, with D perhaps TRBD2 (6 bases). Germline CDR1 and CDR2: SQVTM and ANQGSEA. This CDR3 contains 13 residues. The ends were cut back, 1 base at V and 10 bases at J, with 16 bases in the middle. CDR3 sequence (DNA): TGCAGCGTTGAAGGTCCCGGGAGTGACGACCAGTACTTC. This sequence encodes CSVEGPGSDDQYF.

This clone occurred a few times. This chain connects TRBV4-1 to TRBJ2-2, with 7 bases identical to TRBD1. V trimming: 4 bases; J trimming: 6 bases; junction bases outside the gene matches: 8. CDR3 length: 15 amino acids. Germline CDR1 MGHRA, CDR2 YSYEKL. CDR3 sequence reads: CASSRPGQWSGELFF. The CDR3 nucleotides are TGCGCCAGCAGCCGACCGGGACAGTGGTCCGGGGAGCTGTTTTTT.

V and J are TRBV18 and TRBJ1-4, with D possibly being TRBD1 (5 bases). This CDR3 spans 15 amino acids. Germline V gene data show CDR1 as KGHSH and CDR2 as LQKENI. The germline V and J ends were trimmed by 1 base and 8 bases, with 14 bases remaining between them. CDR3 coding DNA: TGTGCCAGCTCACCACTGGGACGTTCCGTCGAAAAACTGTTTTTT. It encodes CASSPLGRSVEKLFF.

The V call is TRBV18, the J call TRBJ2-5; 12 bases map to TRBD1. The V and J ends lost 3 bases and 5 bases, in that order; junction bases with no gene match: 16. This CDR3 has 19 residues. Germline V CDR1 and CDR2: KGHSH, LQKENI. The CDR3: CASSPSGTGGFYSGETQYF. The CDR3 DNA follows: TGTGCCAGCTCACCGTCCGGGACAGGGGGCTTCTATTCAGGGGAGACCCAGTACTTC.

V gene TRBV7-7 combines with J gene TRBJ2-2; D is uncertain. The CDR3 consists of 13 residues. The germline V gene encodes CDR1 SSHAT and CDR2 FNYEAQ (reference sequence). Trimming stripped 5 bases from V and 7 bases from J, with 11 bases between. The CDR3 region is CASSARTSGELFF. In DNA form, the CDR3 reads TGTGCCAGCAGCGCGAGGACGAGCGGGGAGCTGTTTTTT.

On this clone itself: The germline gene is not matched at one end of the junction; a read error may be the cause. V gene TRBV19 combines with J gene TRBJ2-1; 7 bases agree with TRBD2. Germline CDR1 LNHDA, CDR2 SQIVND (reference sequence). The CDR3 is 19 residues long. The CDR3 reads CASSTQLSLGGSGSVEQLF. CDR3 bases: TGTGCCAGTAGTACCCAACTTAGTTTGGGAGGGTCAGGGTCCGTGGAGCAGCTCTTC.